The source of this T cell receptor (beta chain) is a study of technical replicates of blood from several donors. Looked up from germline, CDR1 is LNHNV and CDR2 is YYDKDF (reference sequence). This CDR3 is built from 17 residues. V lost 3 bases to trimming and J lost 8 bases; unmatched junction nucleotides: 9. Some clones are missing from TCRdb's copy, which holds only in-frame ones; the method was immunoSEQ multiplex PCR. The sample has roughly 87,000 clones, 75% to 95% seen once. The V call is TRBV15, the J call TRBJ2-1; 14 positions match TRBD2. The specimen was T cells isolated from PBMCs. This receptor was obtained from a human donor in good health. As DNA, the CDR3 is TGTGCCACCAGCAGTCTCCCGACTAGCGGGAGGGCAGATGAGCAGTTCTTC. This translates into CATSSLPTSGRADEQFF.